The T cell receptor beta chain described here comes from a study of Ad26.COV2.S vaccination and SARS-CoV-2 variants. Study-wide points: Ad26.COV2.S recipients had broader spike-specific TCRs (P = 0.0014). For non-spike TCRs, breadth in vaccine recipients resembled that in placebo recipients.

Sequencing used immunoSEQ multiplex PCR; TCRdb keeps in-frame clones, though not all of them. The sample has about 680,000 clones; 89% are singletons. The germline CDR1 and CDR2 sequences are MNHNS and SASEGT. The CDR3 spans 14 residues. The ends were cut back, 7 bases at V and 4 bases at J, with 16 bases in the middle. Concerning this clone itself: Its antigen remains unidentified.

The treatment here: around 19 received Ad26.COV2.S at low or high dose, single or two shots; several received placebo; per-sample allocation not given. Day 63 following the first vaccine or placebo injection was when the samples were taken. The J gene is TRBJ1-1, the V gene TRBV6-1; D gene unclear. This clonotype originated in a person between 18 and 65 years old who received the Ad26.COV2.S COVID-19 vaccine or a placebo. The material was peripheral blood, obtained in a trial of Ad26.COV2.S vaccine versus placebo. CDR3 region: CASILEAGSTEAFF. For the CDR3, the DNA is TGTGCCAGCATCCTCGAGGCGGGGAGCACTGAAGCTTTCTTT.